This passage covers 27 T cell receptor beta chains from one sample sequenced in a study of OX40 agonist ivuxolimab in advanced cancers. Library preparation employed the immunoSEQ multiplex PCR assay. TCRdb took over this immuneACCESS table, retaining in-frame rearrangements with V and J assigned. Such tables are incomplete; in checked studies, under half of the missing clones stem from an unresolved V gene, and the remainder is unexplained. The sample profile shows tens of thousands of clones; around 94% of them were found once. Together, the top ten hold around 9.6% of the sample. Material: CD4+ or CD8+ T cells sorted from blood, obtained in a trial of the OX40 agonist ivuxolimab. These TCRs come from an adult with an advanced solid tumor such as melanoma, head and neck, liver or kidney cancer.

The V call is TRBV25-1, the J call TRBJ1-1; the D is unclear. In germline, CDR1 is MGHDK, CDR2 SYGVNS. Trimming removed 2 bases at V and 2 bases at J, with 12 bases between. CDR3 size: 15 residues. The CDR3: CASSELGALNTEAFF. In nucleotides, the CDR3 is TGTGCCAGCAGTGAACTGGGAGCATTAAACACTGAAGCTTTCTTT.

The rearrangement uses TRBV7-2 and TRBJ2-3; 7 bases line up with TRBD1. V shed 8 bases, J shed 3 bases, and the junction held 5 bases outside the gene matches. This CDR3 is 13 amino acids long. The V gene's germline CDR1 is SGHTA and CDR2 FQGNSA. The CDR3 is CASRLQGTDTQYF. CDR3 in DNA: TGTGCCAGCCGGCTACAGGGGACAGATACGCAGTATTTT. Drawing the rest from reference TRBV7-2 and TRBJ2-3, the complete variable domain is GAGVSQSPSNKVTEKGKDVELRCDPISGHTALYWYRQSLGQGLEFLIYFQGNSAPDKSGLPSDRFSAERTGGSVSTLTIQRTQQEDSAVYLCASRLQGTDTQYFGPGTRLTVL.

This clone was counted a single time. The gene calls are TRBV30 and TRBJ1-6, with D possibly being TRBD1 (5 bases). Germline lookup yields CDR1 GTSNPN and CDR2 SVGIG (reference sequence). The CDR3 has 12 amino acids. The V gene lost 3 bases and the J gene lost 10 bases, with 10 bases spanning the gap. The CDR3 DNA reads TGTGCCTGGAGAGCAGGGAACTCACCCCTCCACTTT. It is translated as CAWRAGNSPLHF.

As for this clone: An end of the junction differs from the germline gene, which may be a read error. CDR3 bases: TGTGCCATCAATGAGGGCTCCGTGAACACCGGGGAGCTGTTTTTT. It codes for CAINEGSVNTGELFF. V is TRBV10-3 and J is TRBJ2-2; maybe TRBD2 (5 bases). The CDR3 extends over 15 amino acids. The germline gives CDR1 ENHRY, CDR2 SYGVKD.

This rearrangement joins TRBV4-3 to TRBJ2-7, with TRBD2 matching 8 bases. V shed 0 bases, J shed 5 bases, and the junction held 15 bases outside the gene matches. Germline CDR1 is LGHNA and CDR2 is YSLEER. This CDR3 spans 18 amino acids. This chain's CDR3 is CASSQEKGRLAGTHEQYF. In DNA, the CDR3 is TGCGCCAGCAGCCAAGAGAAGGGACGGCTAGCGGGTACCCACGAGCAGTACTTC.

The CDR3 reads CASSGTSSNQPQHF. The CDR3 DNA follows: TGTGCCAGCAGTGGGACCTCAAGCAATCAGCCCCAGCATTTT. The chain uses TRBV28 and TRBJ1-5, with D perhaps matching TRBD1 (5 bases). In germline, CDR1 is MDHEN, CDR2 SYDVKM. This CDR3 has 14 amino acids. The ends were cut back, 5 bases at V and 1 base at J, with 9 bases in the middle. The variable domain in full, with the rest retrieved from reference TRBV28 and TRBJ1-5, is DVKVTQSSRYLVKRTGEKVFLECVQDMDHENMFWYRQDPGLGLRLIYFSYDVKMKEKGDIPEGYSVSREKKERFSLILESASTNQTSMYLCASSGTSSNQPQHFGDGTRLSIL.

The rearrangement links TRBV5-1 to TRBJ1-2; D is ambiguous. Deletions cut 0 bases from V and 5 bases from J, with 8 bases between. Germline assignment: CDR1 SGHRS and CDR2 YFSETQ. The CDR3 loop spans 13 amino acids. Here the CDR3 DNA reads TGCGCCAGCAGCTTGGAAGCTTCATATGGCTACACCTTC. This gives the protein CASSLEASYGYTF.

The CDR3 reads CASETYRSTDTQYF. The CDR3 region has the DNA TGTGCCAGCGAAACTTACAGGAGCACAGATACGCAGTATTTT. This chain links TRBV7-9 with TRBJ2-3; perhaps TRBD1 as D (5 bases). The CDR3 is 14 residues long. Germline assignment: CDR1 SEHNR and CDR2 FQNEAQ (reference sequence). V lost 8 bases, J lost 0 bases, and 12 bases lay in between.

In DNA form, the CDR3 reads TGCGCCAGCAGCCCGAAGACTAGCGGGAGAGGGAATGAGCAGTTCTTC. Protein: CASSPKTSGRGNEQFF. The V and J genes are TRBV4-3 and TRBJ2-1; 12 bases line up with TRBD2. CDR1 is LGHNA, CDR2 YSLEER, per germline. V shed 4 bases and J 7 bases; nucleotides not matched to a gene: 8. This CDR3 is built from 16 residues.

The chain uses TRBV27 and TRBJ2-1; TRBD2 aligns across 8 bases. The CDR3 spans 14 residues. The trim removed 6 bases at V and 4 bases at J, leaving 5 bases unmatched. Germline CDR1 and CDR2: MNHEY and SMNVEV (reference sequence). The CDR3 sequence: CASRLGGGYNEQFF. CDR3 DNA: TGTGCCAGCAGACTCGGGGGGGGATACAATGAGCAGTTCTTC.

V is TRBV7-6 and J is TRBJ2-1; 10 bases are shared with TRBD1. Germline CDR1 SGHVS, CDR2 FNYEAQ. The CDR3 runs to 15 residues. The J segment lost 6 bases and the V segment lost 3 bases, leaving 5 bases of the junction unmatched. In nucleotides, the CDR3 is TGTGCCAGCAGCTTGGGACAGGGGTTAATCAATGAGCAGTTCTTC. This translates into CASSLGQGLINEQFF.

As DNA, the CDR3 is TGTGCCAGCAGCGTAGAAAACAGGGGCTCTGGAAACACCATATATTTT. Protein: CASSVENRGSGNTIYF. The chain carries TRBV9 and TRBJ1-3; 7 positions match TRBD1. V lost 0 bases and J lost 0; bases outside the gene matches: 3. The CDR3 runs to 16 residues. Germline V gene sequence: CDR1 SGDLS, CDR2 YYNGEE.

The V gene is TRBV28, the J gene TRBJ1-3, with D uncertain. The V gene's germline CDR1 is MDHEN and CDR2 SYDVKM. Trimming left V 2 bases short and J 4 bases short, with 6 bases between. The CDR3 totals 13 residues. The CDR3: CASSLNGGNTIYF. CDR3 nucleotides: TGTGCCAGCAGTTTAAACGGGGGAAACACCATATATTTT.

The gene calls are TRBV5-6 and TRBJ2-1; a weak D match, TRBD2 (6 bases). Germline V gene sequence: CDR1 SGHDT, CDR2 YYEEEE. The CDR3 consists of 14 residues. Trimming removed 0 bases at V and 6 bases at J, with 10 bases between. DNA of the CDR3: TGTGCCAGCAGCTTGGGACCCGGGGGCAATGAGCAGTTCTTC. Its protein product is CASSLGPGGNEQFF.

This clone was seen only a few times. The rearrangement links TRBV28 to TRBJ1-2; D gene ambiguous. Germline values: CDR1 MDHEN, CDR2 SYDVKM. The CDR3 loop spans 11 amino acids. V was cut by 1 base and J by 4 bases, with 1 base left in between. CDR3 residues: CASSLSYGYTF. In DNA, the CDR3 is TGTGCCAGCAGTTTATCCTATGGCTACACCTTC.

The chain has TRBV4-1 and TRBJ1-2; D not resolved. V was shortened by 0 bases and J by 8 bases, with 13 bases between the two germline ends. Germline CDR1 is MGHRA and CDR2 is YSYEKL. CDR3 length: 14 amino acids. CDR3 nucleotide sequence: TGCGCCAGCAGCCAAGACCCTCATATTGGGGGCTACACCTTC. Protein product: CASSQDPHIGGYTF.

The V call is TRBV27, the J call TRBJ2-7, with 7 bases matching TRBD1. J was trimmed by 2 bases and V by 6 bases; bases with no gene match: 7. Germline V gene data show CDR1 as MNHEY and CDR2 as SMNVEV (reference sequence). CDR3 length: 14 residues. The CDR3 DNA is TGTGCCAGCAGCCCCGGGACAGTTACCTACGAGCAGTACTTC. Encoded protein: CASSPGTVTYEQYF.

The chain uses TRBV19 and TRBJ2-7, with D maybe TRBD1 (5 bases). The germline gives CDR1 LNHDA, CDR2 SQIVND (reference sequence). The V and J ends lost 1 base and 0 bases respectively, with 13 bases between them. This CDR3 spans 16 amino acids. CDR3 sequence (DNA): TGTGCCAGTAGTATAGCCCAGGGCGTTTTCTCCTACGAGCAGTACTTC. This translates into CASSIAQGVFSYEQYF. Using reference TRBV19 and TRBJ2-7 for the parts outside the CDR3, the full variable domain is DGGITQSPKYLFRKEGQNVTLSCEQNLNHDAMYWYRQDPGQGLRLIYYSQIVNDFQKGDIAEGYSVSREKKESFPLTVTSAQKNPTAFYLCASSIAQGVFSYEQYFGPGTRLTVT.

The V and J genes are TRBV27 and TRBJ2-7, with D possibly TRBD1 on 6 matching bases. With 6 bases removed from V and 0 bases from J, the gap between germline ends came to 9 bases. Germline V gene data show CDR1 as MNHEY and CDR2 as SMNVEV (reference sequence). CDR3 length: 13 amino acids. The DNA for the CDR3 is TGTGCCAGCAGCCCGGACAGCTCCTACGAGCAGTACTTC. Translating gives CASSPDSSYEQYF.

The chain recombines TRBV7-9 with TRBJ1-2; D perhaps matches TRBD1 (5 bases). Germline V gene data show CDR1 as SEHNR and CDR2 as FQNEAQ (reference sequence). This CDR3 spans 13 amino acids. Trimming shortened V by 5 bases and J by 5 bases, and 12 bases separated the two germline ends. The CDR3 sequence is CASSRDGSYGYTF. The DNA for the CDR3 is TGTGCCAGCAGCCGGGACGGGTCTTATGGCTACACCTTC. Based on the CDR3 plus reference TRBV7-9 and TRBJ1-2, the full variable domain is DTGVSQNPRHKITKRGQNVTFRCDPISEHNRLYWYRQTLGQGPEFLTYFQNEAQLEKSRLLSDRFSAERPKGSFSTLEIQRTEQGDSAMYLCASSRDGSYGYTFGSGTRLTVV.

The chain joins TRBV7-3 to TRBJ2-7; D is unresolved. This CDR3 spans 13 amino acids. V was pared by 4 bases and J by 5 bases, with 12 bases between. Germline assignment: CDR1 SGHTA and CDR2 FQGTGA. This CDR3 is CASSSPEGNEQYF. The CDR3 region has the DNA TGTGCCAGCAGCTCACCGGAAGGGAACGAGCAGTACTTC.

The chain joins TRBV5-3 to TRBJ1-2, with D possibly TRBD1 on 5 matching bases. TRBV5-3 belongs to the ORF category, with a function that is uncertain. The CDR3 covers 15 residues. V lost 0 bases to trimming and J lost 2 bases, with 11 bases between them. CDR3 bases: TGTGCCAGAAGCTTGGTCCCGGGGCGGAACTATGGCTACACCTTC. This sequence encodes CARSLVPGRNYGYTF.

The genes are TRBV7-9 and TRBJ2-1, with a tentative D call TRBD2 (6 bases). The germline V and J ends were trimmed by 1 base and 6 bases, with 16 bases remaining between them. Germline CDR1 SEHNR, CDR2 FQNEAQ (reference sequence). The CDR3 spans 16 residues. CDR3: CASSLDRPSSGNEQFF. The CDR3 nucleotides are TGTGCCAGCAGCTTAGATAGGCCAAGTAGCGGCAATGAGCAGTTCTTC. The full variable domain, its missing parts supplied by reference TRBV7-9 and TRBJ2-1, is DTGVSQNPRHKITKRGQNVTFRCDPISEHNRLYWYRQTLGQGPEFLTYFQNEAQLEKSRLLSDRFSAERPKGSFSTLEIQRTEQGDSAMYLCASSLDRPSSGNEQFFGPGTRLTVL.

The genes are TRBV5-4 and TRBJ2-2, with D uncertain. Germline V CDR1 and CDR2: SGHNT, YYREEE (reference sequence). V shed 2 bases and J shed 6 bases, with 5 bases lying between them. The CDR3 runs to 12 residues. In nucleotides, the CDR3 is TGTGCCAGCAGCTTTCATCCCGGGGAGCTGTTTTTT. It yields the protein CASSFHPGELFF.

V usage is TRBV19 and J usage is TRBJ2-7; 7 positions agree with TRBD2. Germline lookup yields CDR1 LNHDA and CDR2 SQIVND (reference sequence). J lost 2 bases, V lost 6 bases, and 7 bases had no gene match. The CDR3 totals 14 residues. The DNA of the CDR3 is TGTGCCAGTAGCATCGCCCTAGCGGCCTACGAGCAGTACTTC. It is translated as CASSIALAAYEQYF.

This clone was detected only once. The rearrangement joins TRBV5-5 to TRBJ1-5; TRBD1 aligns across 7 bases. The CDR3 runs to 15 residues. Trimming at V came to 4 bases and at J to 1 base, leaving 5 bases not matched to a gene. Looked up from germline, CDR1 is SGHKS and CDR2 is YYEKEE (reference sequence). CDR3 sequence: CASSHRQGSNQPQHF. The CDR3 DNA is TGTGCCAGCAGCCACCGACAGGGAAGCAATCAGCCCCAGCATTTT.

Comment on this clone: At the DNA level, this CDR3 is encoded by other sequences in the same sample as well. The chain employs TRBV7-8 and TRBJ2-6; D not certain. Trimming took off 2 bases at V and 1 base at J, with 6 bases between the two ends. Germline V gives CDR1 SGHVS, CDR2 FQNEAQ. This CDR3 has 15 residues. DNA of the CDR3: TGTGCCAGCAGCTTACTGGGGTCTGGGGCCAACGTCCTGACTTTC. This sequence encodes CASSLLGSGANVLTF.